This T cell receptor (beta chain) originates from a study of CD4+ T cells in melanoma. This clone was detected only once. This CDR3 is 14 amino acids long. Trimming left V 5 bases short and J 4 bases short, with 14 bases between. Germline V gene sequence: CDR1 SNHLY, CDR2 FYNNEI. Libraries were prepared by immunoSEQ multiplex PCR; TCRdb keeps only in-frame clonotypes and omits some of them. The sample records about 18,000 clones, 81% being singletons. The origin of this receptor is a human donor with melanoma. Material for sequencing was cells from a culture (not recorded whether cultured in vitro). The chain is built from TRBV2 and TRBJ1-1; perhaps TRBD1 as D (5 bases). In DNA form, the CDR3 reads TGTGCCAGCAGTTCGGGGGGGGGTCGCACTGAAGCTTTCTTT. It yields the protein CASSSGGGRTEAFF.